Listed here are 22 T cell receptor beta chains from one sample, sequenced in a study of T cell changes during pregnancy in multiple sclerosis (dated by TCRdb to the late 2010s). The library was prepared using the immunoSEQ multiplex PCR assay. Not all clones reach the TCRdb copy of this immuneACCESS table, which keeps in-frame sequences only. Checked studies attribute under half of the gap to unresolved V genes and leave the rest unexplained. Within this sample are about 54,000 clones, with approximately 92% of them counted one time only. Roughly 1.2% of the sample comes from the top ten. The sequenced sample was peripheral blood, obtained after pregnancy. The receptor set was obtained from a female donor in good health, enrolled as a control in a pregnancy study.

J is TRBJ1-5 and V is TRBV30; 12 nucleotides match TRBD1. Trimming removed 1 base from V and 3 bases from J; junction bases left unmatched: 7. Germline V gene sequence: CDR1 GTSNPN, CDR2 SVGIG (reference sequence). CDR3 length: 17 residues. The CDR3 spells CAWSAGQGALNNQPQHF. The DNA of the CDR3 is TGTGCCTGGAGTGCGGGACAGGGGGCTCTTAACAATCAGCCCCAGCATTTT.

This rearrangement joins TRBV11-2 to TRBJ2-4, with D uncertain. Trimming took off 4 bases at V and 13 bases at J, with 14 bases between the two ends. Per germline, CDR1 SGHAT and CDR2 FQNNGV. This CDR3 region has 12 residues. CDR3 DNA: TGTGCCAGCAGCTCAGATCCACTAAGACAGTACTTC. This codes for CASSSDPLRQYF. The full variable domain, its missing parts supplied by reference TRBV11-2 and TRBJ2-4, is EAGVAQSPRYKIIEKRQSVAFWCNPISGHATLYWYQQILGQGPKLLIQFQNNGVVDDSQLPKDRFSAERLKGVDSTLKIQPAKLEDSAVYLCASSSDPLRQYFGAGTRLSVL.

The CDR3 is CASSPGQGFNYGYTF. In nucleotides, the CDR3 is TGTGCCAGCAGCCCGGGACAGGGATTCAACTATGGCTACACCTTC. V usage is TRBV5-4 and J usage is TRBJ1-2, with 9 bases fitting TRBD1. After removal of 4 bases from V and 2 bases from J, the junction contained 6 bases not matched to a gene. The CDR3 totals 15 residues. Germline V lookup: CDR1 SGHNT, CDR2 YYREEE (reference sequence).

The rearrangement links TRBV15 to TRBJ1-2; D gene ambiguous. Germline V gene sequence: CDR1 LNHNV, CDR2 YYDKDF (reference sequence). The CDR3 consists of 12 residues. Trimming removed 0 bases from V and 4 bases from J, with 3 bases in between. CDR3 coding DNA: TGTGCCACCAGCAGAGACGGCTATGGCTACACCTTC. This encodes CATSRDGYGYTF.

The gene calls are TRBV7-6 and TRBJ2-2, with D tentatively TRBD1 (6 bases). This CDR3 region has 15 residues. V lost 1 base, J lost 2 bases, and 8 bases lay in between. Germline V gene sequence: CDR1 SGHVS, CDR2 FNYEAQ. Written as DNA, the CDR3 is TGTGCCAGCAGCTTAGGCAGGGGAAACACCGGGGAGCTGTTTTTT. It translates to CASSLGRGNTGELFF.

The chain combines TRBV19 with TRBJ1-6, with 7 positions matching TRBD1. The junction had 8 bases not matched to a gene; V was cut back by 5 bases and J by 10 bases. The CDR3 spans 14 residues. Germline V gives CDR1 LNHDA, CDR2 SQIVND (reference sequence). CDR3 residues: CASSLARGASPLHF. The CDR3 DNA sequence: TGTGCCAGTAGTCTGGCCAGGGGGGCCTCACCCCTCCACTTT.

The chain employs TRBV2 and TRBJ1-2; 7 nucleotides match TRBD1. The CDR3 totals 12 residues. J was trimmed by 9 bases and V by 6 bases; bases with no gene match: 7. Per the germline V gene, CDR1 is SNHLY and CDR2 is FYNNEI. The CDR3 here is CASRRQGVSYTF. The CDR3, as DNA: TGTGCCAGCAGAAGACAGGGAGTTAGCTACACCTTC.

This clone was detected once. The chain recombines TRBV11-3 with TRBJ2-7; TRBD1 matches at 9 bases. V lost 4 bases to trimming and J lost 3 bases; unmatched junction nucleotides: 7. Germline V gene lookup returns CDR1 SGHNT and CDR2 YENEEA. The CDR3 has 15 amino acids. For the CDR3, the DNA is TGTGCCAGCAGCTCGAGGACAGGGGAGGACTACGAGCAGTACTTC. This sequence encodes CASSSRTGEDYEQYF.

The chain carries TRBV4-1 and TRBJ2-2, with TRBD1 matching over 7 bases. CDR1 and CDR2 from the germline V gene are MGHRA and YSYEKL. The CDR3 covers 16 residues. The V and J ends lost 0 bases and 3 bases, in that order; junction bases with no gene match: 4. In nucleotides, the CDR3 is TGCGCCAGCAGCCAAGATCCTCAGGGGGACACCGGGGAGCTGTTTTTT. Encoded protein: CASSQDPQGDTGELFF.

V gene TRBV9 combines with J gene TRBJ1-1; perhaps TRBD1 as D (5 bases). Germline lookup yields CDR1 SGDLS and CDR2 YYNGEE. The V and J ends lost 5 bases and 4 bases respectively, with 15 bases between them. CDR3 size: 14 residues. CDR3 sequence reads: CASSAAGGGTEAFF. Here the CDR3 DNA reads TGTGCCAGCAGTGCCGCCGGCGGGGGCACTGAAGCTTTCTTT. Using reference TRBV9 and TRBJ1-1 for the parts outside the CDR3, the full variable domain is DSGVTQTPKHLITATGQRVTLRCSPRSGDLSVYWYQQSLDQGLQFLIQYYNGEERAKGNILERFSAQQFPDLHSELNLSSLELGDSALYFCASSAAGGGTEAFFGQGTRLTVV.

The CDR3 DNA sequence: TGTGCCAGCAGCCCCAGGGGGGATACGCAGTATTTT. Translating gives CASSPRGDTQYF. The chain has TRBV27 and TRBJ2-3; 7 nucleotides match TRBD1. The V gene's germline CDR1 is MNHEY and CDR2 SMNVEV (reference sequence). V shed 6 bases, J shed 6 bases, and the junction held 3 bases outside the gene matches. The CDR3 has 12 residues.

The rearrangement links TRBV2 to TRBJ2-3, with D maybe TRBD2 (5 bases). CDR3 length equals 15 residues. Germline CDR1 SNHLY, CDR2 FYNNEI. Trimming stripped 4 bases from V and 5 bases from J, with 16 bases between. The CDR3 here is CASSGPGSFLDTQYF. Written as DNA, the CDR3 is TGTGCCAGCAGTGGTCCGGGGTCTTTTTTAGATACGCAGTATTTT.

The V and J genes are TRBV9 and TRBJ1-1; possibly TRBD1 for D (6 bases). V shed 3 bases and J shed 1 base, with 25 bases lying between them. Germline assignment: CDR1 SGDLS and CDR2 YYNGEE. The CDR3 runs to 19 residues. CDR3 sequence reads: CASSASGATGNVKNTEAFF. The CDR3 region has the DNA TGTGCCAGCAGCGCGTCCGGTGCGACAGGTAACGTAAAGAACACTGAAGCTTTCTTT.

For the CDR3, the DNA is TGTGCCAGCAGTTCGGGGGGCGCGAGAGATGGCTACACCTTC. This codes for CASSSGGARDGYTF. This chain links TRBV6-6 with TRBJ1-2, with D perhaps matching TRBD1 (6 bases). V shed 4 bases and J shed 6 bases, with 15 bases lying between them. CDR1 and CDR2 (germline): MNHNY, SVGAGI (reference sequence). This CDR3 spans 14 amino acids.

V and J are TRBV6-5 and TRBJ2-7; 12 bases agree with TRBD2. In germline, CDR1 is MNHEY, CDR2 SVGAGI. J was trimmed by 5 bases and V by 6 bases; bases with no gene match: 5. The length of the CDR3 is 14 residues. CDR3 sequence: CASSRGTSGHEQYF. The CDR3 DNA follows: TGTGCCAGCAGCCGTGGGACTAGCGGGCACGAGCAGTACTTC.

J is TRBJ1-2 and V is TRBV11-2; 10 bases map to TRBD1. CDR1 and CDR2 (germline): SGHAT, FQNNGV. V lost 4 bases to trimming and J lost 3 bases; unmatched junction nucleotides: 2. The CDR3 totals 14 residues. CDR3: CASSWDRGDYGYTF. The CDR3 DNA sequence: TGTGCCAGCAGCTGGGACAGGGGAGACTATGGCTACACCTTC.

The chain links TRBV6-6 to TRBJ1-5; D not resolved. V was pared by 5 bases and J by 0 bases, with 8 bases between. The germline V gene encodes CDR1 MNHNY and CDR2 SVGAGI (reference sequence). The CDR3 contains 14 residues. The CDR3 region has the DNA TGTGCCAGCAGTACACAGAATAGCAATCAGCCCCAGCATTTT. This gives the protein CASSTQNSNQPQHF.

This clone was seen once. V gene TRBV7-6 combines with J gene TRBJ2-7; TRBD2 matches 9 bases. V lost 1 base and J lost 2; bases outside the gene matches: 9. Looked up from germline, CDR1 is SGHVS and CDR2 is FNYEAQ. This CDR3 comprises 17 residues. This CDR3 reads CASSLGARAGGPYEQYF. CDR3 sequence (DNA): TGTGCCAGCAGCTTAGGGGCTAGAGCGGGAGGACCCTACGAGCAGTACTTC.

This sequence joins TRBV9 and TRBJ2-1; 8 bases align to TRBD1. CDR1 is SGDLS and CDR2 is YYNGEE in the germline V gene. V shed 3 bases and J 5 bases; nucleotides not matched to a gene: 7. The CDR3 contains 15 residues. The CDR3: CASSAPWTGNNEQFF. In nucleotides, the CDR3 is TGTGCCAGCAGCGCCCCCTGGACAGGGAACAATGAGCAGTTCTTC.

The chain has TRBV7-2 and TRBJ2-7; 11 nucleotides agree with TRBD2. The germline gives CDR1 SGHTA, CDR2 FQGNSA. There are 15 residues in the CDR3. After removal of 5 bases from V and 0 bases from J, the junction contained 3 bases not matched to a gene. In nucleotides, the CDR3 is TGTGCCAGCAGCCCTGGACTAGCGGGCTCCTACGAGCAGTACTTC. Protein sequence: CASSPGLAGSYEQYF.

The CDR3: CASSVGRGIYGYTF. CDR3 in DNA: TGTGCCAGCAGTGTCGGCAGGGGGATCTATGGCTACACCTTC. The J gene is TRBJ1-2, the V gene TRBV6-1; TRBD1 agrees at 7 bases. Germline trimming cut 4 bases from V and 4 bases from J; bases unmatched to any gene: 6. The CDR3 extends over 14 amino acids. In germline, CDR1 is MNHNS, CDR2 SASEGT.

The chain links TRBV5-1 to TRBJ2-1, with 7 bases that match TRBD1. V dropped 4 bases and J dropped 1; count of bases not matched to a gene: 5. This CDR3 spans 15 amino acids. CDR1 is SGHRS, CDR2 YFSETQ, per germline. CDR3 amino acids: CASSRTGVSYNEQFF. The CDR3 bases are TGCGCCAGCAGCAGAACAGGGGTGTCCTACAATGAGCAGTTCTTC.